Following are 29 T cell receptor beta chains from one sample sequenced in a study of response to subunit inactivated influenza vaccine (dated by TCRdb to 2017 to 2018). The library was generated by RT-PCR. Instrument used: Illumina HiSeq 2500. In-frame beta chains were kept once TCRdb had trimmed the public reads at Q25 with fastp and called clones with MiXCR. Identical CDR3 protein sequences are pooled into one entry, listed with their most common genes and DNA. This sample gives some 500,000 distinct CDR3 sequences in total; 16% of them show up just once. The ten most abundant clones make up less than 4% of the sample. Sequencing used CD4+ T cells sorted from PBMCs, obtained about 24 months after vaccination. All receptors come from a man aged 50 to 69 who received an inactivated influenza vaccine. Donor details come from another sample of the same person, matched by shared clones.

This clonotype was seen a few times. This chain uses TRBV28 with TRBJ2-3; 14 bases are shared with TRBD2. In germline, CDR1 is MDHEN, CDR2 SYDVKM. Unmatched junction bases numbered 12, after V lost 4 bases and J lost 3 bases. CDR3 length: 19 residues. In DNA, the CDR3 is TGTGCCAGCAGTTCCACCGGGACTAGCGGGAGAAGACGGACAGATACGCAGTATTTT. It translates to CASSSTGTSGRRRTDTQYF.

This chain connects TRBV19 to TRBJ2-7; D perhaps matches TRBD1 (6 bases). Per the germline V gene, CDR1 is LNHDA and CDR2 is SQIVND (reference sequence). Trimming took off 5 bases at V and 2 bases at J, with 13 bases between the two ends. CDR3 size: 14 residues. The CDR3 DNA follows: TGTGCCAGTAGTGATGACAGGTCAACCTACGAGCAGTACTTC. This encodes CASSDDRSTYEQYF.

The V gene is TRBV12-3 or TRBV12-4, the J gene TRBJ2-3, with D maybe TRBD1 (5 bases). With 3 bases removed from V and 1 base from J, the gap between germline ends came to 23 bases. The CDR3 loop spans 19 amino acids. The CDR3 spells CASSFNSGQSSGRTDTQYF. The CDR3 DNA reads as TGTGCCAGCAGTTTTAATTCCGGACAATCCTCAGGTCGCACAGATACGCAGTATTTT.

The chain uses TRBV4-3 and TRBJ1-1; 8 nucleotides match TRBD1. The germline V gene encodes CDR1 LGHNA and CDR2 YSLEER. V shed 6 bases and J 6 bases; nucleotides not matched to a gene: 6. CDR3 length: 13 residues. This CDR3 reads CASSRDRPSEAFF. CDR3 DNA: TGCGCCAGCAGTCGGGACAGGCCCTCTGAAGCTTTCTTT.

The chain combines TRBV20-1 with TRBJ2-7; TRBD1 matches 8 bases. Per germline, CDR1 DFQATT and CDR2 SNEGSKA (reference sequence). After removal of 6 bases from V and 7 bases from J, the junction contained 5 bases not matched to a gene. There are 11 residues in the CDR3. CDR3 in amino acids: CSASGQAEQYF. The CDR3 bases are TGCAGTGCATCGGGACAGGCTGAGCAGTACTTC.

The rearrangement uses TRBV20-1 and TRBJ1-1; D perhaps matches TRBD1 (6 bases). V was trimmed by 0 bases and J by 2 bases, leaving 10 bases between them. The CDR3 totals 14 residues. Germline V gene lookup returns CDR1 DFQATT and CDR2 SNEGSKA (reference sequence). The chain's CDR3 is CSARDQTGNTEAFF. CDR3 DNA: TGCAGTGCTAGAGATCAGACAGGAAACACTGAAGCTTTCTTT.

The chain has TRBV3-1 and TRBJ2-7; perhaps TRBD2 as D (6 bases). Germline V gene data show CDR1 as LGHDT and CDR2 as YNNKEL (reference sequence). Trimming took off 4 bases at V and 4 bases at J, with 14 bases between the two ends. This CDR3 is 14 amino acids long. The CDR3 loop is CASSRSTSQYEQYF. The CDR3 coding sequence is TGTGCCAGCAGCCGAAGCACTAGCCAGTACGAGCAGTACTTC.

The V and J genes are TRBV20-1 and TRBJ2-1; 8 positions match TRBD2. Trimming cost V 6 bases and J 0 bases; bases outside gene matches: 13. The CDR3 consists of 17 residues. CDR1 is DFQATT, CDR2 SNEGSKA, per germline (reference sequence). This chain's CDR3 is CSAKSLAGESSYNEQFF. Here the CDR3 DNA reads TGCAGTGCCAAGAGTCTAGCGGGCGAAAGCTCCTACAATGAGCAGTTCTTC.

This clonotype came up a few times. V is TRBV9 and J is TRBJ2-7; 14 bases line up with TRBD2. Germline V CDR1 and CDR2: SGDLS, YYNGEE. V dropped 1 base and J dropped 4; count of bases not matched to a gene: 4. This CDR3 contains 16 residues. The CDR3 region is CASSVIWTSGRYEQYF. DNA of the CDR3: TGTGCCAGCAGCGTAATTTGGACTAGCGGGAGGTACGAGCAGTACTTC.

This clonotype was found a few times. V and J are TRBV6-2 or TRBV6-3 and TRBJ2-5; D is possibly TRBD2 (6 bases). Trimming took off 7 bases at V and 5 bases at J, with 14 bases between the two ends. This CDR3 region has 13 residues. In germline, CDR1 is MNHEY, CDR2 SVGEGT. CDR3 sequence: CASTRAGGETQYF. The CDR3 bases are TGTGCCAGCACTCGAGCGGGCGGTGAGACCCAGTACTTC.

This clonotype was observed a few times. The chain joins TRBV4-2 to TRBJ1-3; tentatively, D is TRBD1 (5 bases). Germline-derived CDR1 and CDR2 are LGHNA and YNFKEQ. The CDR3 runs to 19 residues. The germline V and J ends were trimmed by 0 bases and 2 bases, with 20 bases remaining between them. In DNA, the CDR3 is TGTGCCAGCAGCCAAGAAGGGACCGCTTGGGGTGGTGCTGGAAACACCATATATTTT. The encoded protein is CASSQEGTAWGGAGNTIYF.

The gene calls are TRBV9 and TRBJ2-7, with 7 positions matching TRBD1. CDR3 length: 15 amino acids. Germline values: CDR1 SGDLS, CDR2 YYNGEE. Unmatched junction bases numbered 4, after V lost 0 bases and J lost 1 base. This chain's CDR3 is CASSVGDRESYEQYF. CDR3 coding DNA: TGTGCCAGCAGCGTAGGAGACAGGGAATCCTACGAGCAGTACTTC. The full variable domain, completed using reference TRBV9 and TRBJ2-7, is DSGVTQTPKHLITATGQRVTLRCSPRSGDLSVYWYQQSLDQGLQFLIQYYNGEERAKGNILERFSAQQFPDLHSELNLSSLELGDSALYFCASSVGDRESYEQYFGPGTRLTVT.

CDR3 coding DNA: TGTGCCAGCAGCGAACTAGCGGGGGTCTCCAATGAGCAGTTCTTC. As protein: CASSELAGVSNEQFF. This sequence joins TRBV5-6 and TRBJ2-1, with 11 bases identical to TRBD2. Looked up from germline, CDR1 is SGHDT and CDR2 is YYEEEE. There are 15 residues in the CDR3. V lost 4 bases to trimming and J lost 6 bases; unmatched junction nucleotides: 6.

The chain has TRBV2 and TRBJ2-7, with 9 bases matching TRBD2. With 4 bases clipped from V and 1 base from J, the junction kept 8 bases outside the gene matches. The CDR3 consists of 16 residues. Germline V gene sequence: CDR1 SNHLY, CDR2 FYNNEI. The CDR3 spells CASSGSLAGFSYEQYF. CDR3 bases: TGTGCCAGCAGTGGTTCCCTAGCGGGGTTTTCCTACGAGCAGTACTTC.

There are a few counts of this clonotype. V is TRBV12-3 or TRBV12-4 and J is TRBJ2-3; 10 nucleotides align to TRBD2. The CDR3 contains 16 residues. The J segment lost 2 bases and the V segment lost 8 bases, leaving 10 bases of the junction unmatched. The CDR3 sequence is CASRGGLATYTDTQYF. The CDR3 DNA reads as TGTGCCAGCCGCGGGGGACTAGCGACGTACACAGATACGCAGTATTTT.

This clonotype was counted only a few times. This chain uses TRBV20-1 with TRBJ1-5, with a tentative D call TRBD1 (6 bases). V lost 1 base, J lost 3 bases, and 13 bases lay in between. CDR1 and CDR2 from the germline V gene are DFQATT and SNEGSKA (reference sequence). The CDR3 is made up of 15 amino acids. CDR3 in DNA: TGCAGTGCTAGAGGGCAGGGGAGGAACAATCAGCCCCAGCATTTT. It translates to CSARGQGRNNQPQHF.

The chain is built from TRBV28 and TRBJ2-7; 9 bases line up with TRBD1. V lost 0 bases to trimming and J lost 6 bases; unmatched junction nucleotides: 0. The CDR3 runs to 13 residues. From germline, CDR1 is MDHEN and CDR2 SYDVKM. The CDR3: CASSLWTGGEQYF. The CDR3 DNA follows: TGTGCCAGCAGTTTATGGACAGGGGGCGAGCAGTACTTC.

There are many counts of this clonotype. V and J are TRBV5-1 and TRBJ1-5; D remains unclear. This CDR3 comprises 13 residues. V lost 0 bases and J lost 5, with 6 bases in between. The germline gives CDR1 SGHRS, CDR2 YFSETQ. This chain's CDR3 is CASSLGVDQPQHF. In DNA, the CDR3 is TGCGCCAGCAGCTTGGGTGTGGATCAGCCCCAGCATTTT.

The chain uses TRBV7-8 and TRBJ2-1; D might be TRBD1 (5 bases). From germline, CDR1 is SGHVS and CDR2 FQNEAQ. V was shortened by 5 bases and J by 9 bases, with 23 bases between the two germline ends. The CDR3 length is 16 residues. CDR3 residues: CASSISTSLGATEQFF. In nucleotides, the CDR3 is TGTGCCAGCAGCATTTCTACTTCTTTAGGGGCGACTGAGCAGTTCTTC.

This clonotype was seen a handful of times. This chain uses TRBV5-1 with TRBJ2-1, with D unresolved. CDR1 and CDR2 (germline): SGHRS, YFSETQ. CDR3 length equals 16 residues. Between the trimmed V and J ends, which lost 5 bases and 0 bases, there was a span of 15 bases. CDR3 amino acids: CASRRMGGSSYNEQFF. CDR3 DNA: TGCGCCAGCAGAAGGATGGGCGGCAGCTCCTACAATGAGCAGTTCTTC.

The chain links TRBV10-3 to TRBJ1-5; TRBD1 aligns across 7 bases. CDR1 and CDR2 from the germline V gene are ENHRY and SYGVKD. Trimming at V came to 1 base and at J to 2 bases, leaving 14 bases not matched to a gene. This CDR3 comprises 19 residues. The CDR3 nucleotides read TGTGCCATCAGTGAGTATTATTATGACAGGGCACGAGGCAATCAGCCCCAGCATTTT. Its protein product is CAISEYYYDRARGNQPQHF.

This clonotype was detected only a few times. This chain connects TRBV2 to TRBJ2-3; 9 nucleotides match TRBD1. Germline CDR1 is SNHLY and CDR2 is FYNNEI. The CDR3 runs to 15 residues. V lost 4 bases, J lost 1 base, and 3 bases stayed unmatched. The CDR3 sequence: CASSVGDRGTDTQYF. The CDR3 coding sequence is TGTGCCAGCAGTGTCGGGGACAGGGGCACAGATACGCAGTATTTT.

This clonotype was seen a few times. This chain links TRBV2 with TRBJ2-7; 7 bases map to TRBD2. The CDR3 length is 13 residues. The V gene's germline CDR1 is SNHLY and CDR2 FYNNEI. After removal of 8 bases from V and 2 bases from J, the junction contained 6 bases not matched to a gene. The CDR3, as DNA: TGTGCCAGCTTCCCGGGAGGTACCTACGAGCAGTACTTC. This codes for CASFPGGTYEQYF.

This clonotype was detected only a few times. This chain connects TRBV7-9 to TRBJ2-3, with 12 bases that match TRBD2. This CDR3 comprises 15 residues. V lost 5 bases, J lost 6 bases, and 6 bases stayed unmatched. Looked up from germline, CDR1 is SEHNR and CDR2 is FQNEAQ (reference sequence). The DNA for the CDR3 is TGTGCCAGCAGCCTCAGACTAGCGGGGGATGATACGCAGTATTTT. Translating it yields CASSLRLAGDDTQYF.

In its sample, this clonotype was seen a few times. The chain carries TRBV5-1 and TRBJ2-2; the D is unclear. The germline CDR1 and CDR2 sequences are SGHRS and YFSETQ. The CDR3 is 14 amino acids. V shed 4 bases and J shed 5 bases, with 12 bases lying between them. Here the CDR3 reads CASSHSMGTGELFF. The CDR3, as DNA: TGCGCCAGCAGCCACTCTATGGGGACCGGGGAGCTGTTTTTT.

The chain has TRBV7-2 and TRBJ2-7; D remains ambiguous. This CDR3 has 13 amino acids. V was shortened by 5 bases and J by 0 bases, with 8 bases between the two germline ends. Germline CDR1 and CDR2: SGHTA and FQGNSA. In DNA, the CDR3 is TGTGCCAGCAGCCCGATGAGCTCCTACGAGCAGTACTTC. Amino acid sequence: CASSPMSSYEQYF.

This sequence joins TRBV9 and TRBJ2-7, with TRBD2 matching 9 bases. V shed 0 bases and J 10 bases; nucleotides not matched to a gene: 14. Germline lookup yields CDR1 SGDLS and CDR2 YYNGEE. This CDR3 region has 16 residues. The DNA of the CDR3 is TGTGCCAGCAGCGTAGGGGTCGGGGGACTAGCCTCAAACCAGTACTTC. It yields the protein CASSVGVGGLASNQYF.

This clonotype occurred a few times. The V call is TRBV10-3, the J call TRBJ2-1; the D is unclear. Trimming stripped 2 bases from V and 7 bases from J, with 12 bases between. Germline V gene data show CDR1 as ENHRY and CDR2 as SYGVKD. The CDR3 is 14 residues long. Written as DNA, the CDR3 is TGTGCCATCAGTGAGGGAATGGATCGGAATGAGCAGTTCTTC. It specifies CAISEGMDRNEQFF.

There are a few counts of this clonotype. The chain carries TRBV5-1 and TRBJ1-1; D is unresolved. V lost 1 base, J lost 6 bases, and 10 bases lay in between. The germline V gene has CDR1 SGHRS and CDR2 YFSETQ. The CDR3 has 13 residues. The CDR3 spells CASSLTDAAEAFF. CDR3 nucleotide sequence: TGCGCCAGCAGCTTGACCGATGCGGCTGAAGCTTTCTTT. The full variable domain, completed using reference TRBV5-1 and TRBJ1-1, is KAGVTQTPRYLIKTRGQQVTLSCSPISGHRSVSWYQQTPGQGLQFLFEYFSETQRNKGNFPGRFSGRQFSNSRSEMNVSTLELGDSALYLCASSLTDAAEAFFGQGTRLTVV.